The 20 T cell receptor beta chains below were found in one sample sequenced in a study of blood T cell repertoires in COVID-19. The repertoire was sequenced with immunoSEQ multiplex PCR; TCRdb's copy has only in-frame clones and lacks some. The sample records 60,000 to 85,000 clones, roughly four fifths being singletons. Sequencing used peripheral blood. Source of these receptors: a man between 70 and 80 years old with acute or convalescent COVID-19.

The chain employs TRBV19 and TRBJ1-2; no clear D. Germline V gene sequence: CDR1 LNHDA, CDR2 SQIVND (reference sequence). V dropped 3 bases and J dropped 2 bases, with 10 bases sitting between them. The CDR3 loop spans 14 amino acids. The CDR3 DNA follows: TGTGCCAGTAGTATGAGCAACCCAAACTATGGCTACACCTTC. Translated, it gives CASSMSNPNYGYTF. Full variable domain (outside the CDR3, taken from reference TRBV19 and TRBJ1-2): DGGITQSPKYLFRKEGQNVTLSCEQNLNHDAMYWYRQDPGQGLRLIYYSQIVNDFQKGDIAEGYSVSREKKESFPLTVTSAQKNPTAFYLCASSMSNPNYGYTFGSGTRLTVV.

The chain is built from TRBV5-1 and TRBJ2-3; 11 bases line up with TRBD2. Germline V CDR1 and CDR2: SGHRS, YFSETQ. V lost 3 bases, J lost 4 bases, and 4 bases stayed unmatched. The CDR3 has 15 amino acids. In DNA, the CDR3 is TGCGCCAGCAGCTCCCCGGGACTAGCGGCAGATACGCAGTATTTT. This encodes CASSSPGLAADTQYF.

The chain's CDR3 is CAISLTSGSLAGELFF. The DNA of the CDR3 is TGTGCCATCAGCCTGACTAGCGGGAGCCTCGCCGGGGAGCTGTTTTTT. The chain has TRBV10-3 and TRBJ2-2, with TRBD2 identical over 12 bases. V gave up 6 bases and J gave up 6 bases; unmatched junction bases: 8. Germline CDR1 ENHRY, CDR2 SYGVKD. The CDR3 is made up of 16 amino acids.

The rearrangement joins TRBV7-3 to TRBJ2-3; D unresolved. Germline CDR1 SGHTA, CDR2 FQGTGA. V lost 0 bases and J lost 6, with 13 bases in between. The CDR3 length is 15 residues. The CDR3 nucleotides read TGTGCCAGCAGCTTAACGGCCTCCGGGTGGGATACGCAGTATTTT. The encoded protein is CASSLTASGWDTQYF.

The rearrangement joins TRBV5-8 to TRBJ2-2; D is uncertain. The V and J ends lost 6 bases and 0 bases respectively, with 9 bases between them. Germline loops: CDR1 SGHTS, CDR2 YDEGEE. The CDR3 runs 14 residues. The CDR3 sequence is CASKTKTNTGELFF. In nucleotides, the CDR3 is TGTGCCAGCAAAACAAAGACGAACACCGGGGAGCTGTTTTTT.

Regarding this clone: One end of the junction does not line up with germline, which may come from a read error. The rearrangement links TRBV2 to TRBJ1-1; perhaps TRBD1 as D (5 bases). This CDR3 comprises 10 residues. CDR1 and CDR2 (germline): SNHLY, FYNNEI. The CDR3 here is CASSDLDTSF. For the CDR3, the DNA is TGTGCCAGCAGTGACCTGGACACGTCTTTC.

This chain connects TRBV7-2 to TRBJ1-2; D gene ambiguous. Germline CDR1 SGHTA, CDR2 FQGNSA. Between the trimmed V and J ends, which lost 0 bases and 6 bases, there was a span of 5 bases. The CDR3 contains 12 residues. CDR3 sequence (DNA): TGTGCCAGCAGCTTAGCGCGGGATGGCTACACCTTC. It yields the protein CASSLARDGYTF.

This clone was recorded a few times. The rearrangement uses TRBV7-9 and TRBJ1-6; D not certain. The CDR3 spans 14 residues. V dropped 1 base and J dropped 6 bases, with 7 bases sitting between them. Germline assignment: CDR1 SEHNR and CDR2 FQNEAQ (reference sequence). The CDR3 sequence: CASSLDRGNSPLHF. The CDR3 bases are TGTGCCAGCAGCTTAGACCGGGGTAATTCACCCCTCCACTTT.

This chain connects TRBV10-3 to TRBJ2-7, with unresolved D. Germline assignment: CDR1 ENHRY and CDR2 SYGVKD. Trimming pared 3 bases from V and 5 bases from J, leaving 5 bases between. The CDR3 runs 11 residues. The chain's CDR3 is CAISDFNEQYF. CDR3 sequence (DNA): TGTGCCATCAGTGATTTCAACGAGCAGTACTTC.

V is TRBV21-1 and J is TRBJ2-2; the table's D gene call, TRBD2, was not cross checked with the DNA. TRBV21-1 is an annotated pseudogene. This CDR3 has 15 residues. In DNA, the CDR3 is TGTGCCAGCAGCAAAGTAGCCGCGAACACCGGGGAGCTGTTTTTT. Its translation: CASSKVAANTGELFF.

The rearrangement links TRBV14 to TRBJ1-1; D is unresolved. The V end was cut by 0 bases, the J end by 7 bases, with 9 bases between. The CDR3 has 13 amino acids. Per germline, CDR1 SGHDN and CDR2 FVKESK. CDR3: CASSQDREVEAFF. The CDR3 coding sequence is TGTGCCAGCAGCCAAGATCGGGAGGTTGAAGCTTTCTTT.

This clone was observed a few times. In DNA, the CDR3 is TGTGCCAGCAGCCTCGGGACTAGCGGAATATACGAGCAGTACTTC. Amino acid sequence: CASSLGTSGIYEQYF. The gene calls are TRBV5-5 and TRBJ2-7, with 11 positions matching TRBD2. V lost 4 bases and J lost 4; bases outside the gene matches: 7. This CDR3 has 15 amino acids. From germline, CDR1 is SGHKS and CDR2 YYEKEE (reference sequence).

A single count supports this clone. The CDR3: CASTPGQGDEKLFF. The DNA of the CDR3 is TGTGCCAGCACGCCGGGACAGGGGGATGAAAAACTGTTTTTT. J is TRBJ1-4 and V is TRBV11-2; TRBD1 agrees at 11 bases. Per germline, CDR1 SGHAT and CDR2 FQNNGV. The CDR3 contains 14 residues. The ends lost 7 bases at V and 6 bases at J; junction bases unmatched: 4.

The genes are TRBV19 and TRBJ1-5; TRBD1 aligns across 8 bases. Germline-derived CDR1 and CDR2 are LNHDA and SQIVND (reference sequence). The CDR3 is 16 amino acids. Losses at the gene ends were 1 base for V and 2 bases for J; bases not matched to a gene: 4. The CDR3 reads CASSIVVTGGNQPQHF. The CDR3 region has the DNA TGTGCCAGTAGTATAGTGGTGACAGGGGGCAATCAGCCCCAGCATTTT.

This chain joins TRBV5-4 and TRBJ2-1; tentatively, D is TRBD2 (5 bases). The CDR3 consists of 14 residues. The V end was cut by 0 bases, the J end by 7 bases, with 11 bases between. The germline gives CDR1 SGHNT, CDR2 YYREEE (reference sequence). The CDR3 loop is CASSLEGLRNEQFF. CDR3 sequence (DNA): TGTGCCAGCAGCTTGGAAGGACTCCGTAATGAGCAGTTCTTC.

The chain links TRBV9 to TRBJ1-1, with D perhaps TRBD1 (5 bases). Germline values: CDR1 SGDLS, CDR2 YYNGEE. The CDR3 covers 18 residues. With 0 bases removed from V and 1 base from J, the gap between germline ends came to 19 bases. DNA for the CDR3: TGTGCCAGCAGCGTAGGAACAGGAGTCGGACTAAAGAACACTGAAGCTTTCTTT. It yields the protein CASSVGTGVGLKNTEAFF. The full variable domain, completed using reference TRBV9 and TRBJ1-1, is DSGVTQTPKHLITATGQRVTLRCSPRSGDLSVYWYQQSLDQGLQFLIQYYNGEERAKGNILERFSAQQFPDLHSELNLSSLELGDSALYFCASSVGTGVGLKNTEAFFGQGTRLTVV.

The chain uses TRBV4-1 and TRBJ2-5; 7 bases align to TRBD2. There are 13 residues in the CDR3. Germline-derived CDR1 and CDR2 are MGHRA and YSYEKL. V lost 1 base, J lost 5 bases, and 1 base stayed unmatched. As DNA, the CDR3 is TGCGCCAGCAGCCAAGTGGGGGGGGAGACCCAGTACTTC. Its protein product is CASSQVGGETQYF.

The chain links TRBV14 to TRBJ2-1, with a tentative D call TRBD2 (5 bases). Germline V gene lookup returns CDR1 SGHDN and CDR2 FVKESK. Trimming shortened V by 3 bases and J by 10 bases, and 10 bases separated the two germline ends. The CDR3 consists of 12 residues. The CDR3 DNA is TGTGCCAGCAGCCATACTAGAGGGGAGCAGTTCTTC. Protein sequence: CASSHTRGEQFF.

The J gene is TRBJ2-7, the V gene TRBV6-5, with 9 bases matching TRBD2. The CDR3 contains 14 residues. Germline V gives CDR1 MNHEY, CDR2 SVGAGI. J was trimmed by 3 bases and V by 7 bases; bases with no gene match: 7. This CDR3 reads CASTSGGRGYEQYF. CDR3 bases: TGTGCCAGCACTTCTGGCGGGAGGGGCTACGAGCAGTACTTC.

This clone was detected only a few times. The V and J genes are TRBV6-5 and TRBJ2-6; D gene unclear. The V gene lost 6 bases and the J gene lost 1 base, with 4 bases spanning the gap. CDR3 length: 13 amino acids. Germline V gives CDR1 MNHEY, CDR2 SVGAGI. CDR3 region: CASRESGANVLTF. The CDR3, as DNA: TGTGCCAGCAGGGAGTCTGGGGCCAACGTCCTGACTTTC.